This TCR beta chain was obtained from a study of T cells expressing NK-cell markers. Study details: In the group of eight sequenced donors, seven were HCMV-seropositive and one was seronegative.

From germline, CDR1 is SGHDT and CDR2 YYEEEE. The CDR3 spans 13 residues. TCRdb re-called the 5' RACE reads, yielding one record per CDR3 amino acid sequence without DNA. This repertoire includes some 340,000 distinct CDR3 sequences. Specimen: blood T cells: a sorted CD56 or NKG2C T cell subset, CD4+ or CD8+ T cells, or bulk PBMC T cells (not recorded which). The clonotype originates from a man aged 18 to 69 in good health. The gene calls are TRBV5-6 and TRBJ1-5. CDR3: CASSFWQLQPQHF. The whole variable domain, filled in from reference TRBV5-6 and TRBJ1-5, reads DAGVTQSPTHLIKTRGQQVTLRCSPKSGHDTVSWYQQALGQGPQFIFQYYEEEERQRGNFPDRFSGHQFPNYSSELNVNALLLGDSALYLCASSFWQLQPQHFGDGTRLSIL.